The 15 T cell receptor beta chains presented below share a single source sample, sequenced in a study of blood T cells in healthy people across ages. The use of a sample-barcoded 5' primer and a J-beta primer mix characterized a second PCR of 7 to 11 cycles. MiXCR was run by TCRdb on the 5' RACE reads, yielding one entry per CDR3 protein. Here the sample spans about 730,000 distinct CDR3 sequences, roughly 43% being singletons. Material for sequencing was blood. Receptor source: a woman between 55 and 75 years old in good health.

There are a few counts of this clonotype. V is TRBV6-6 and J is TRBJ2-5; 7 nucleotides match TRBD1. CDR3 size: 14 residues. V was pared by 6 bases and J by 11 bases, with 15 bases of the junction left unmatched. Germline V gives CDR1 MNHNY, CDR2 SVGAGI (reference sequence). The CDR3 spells CASRDIYTGVPQYF. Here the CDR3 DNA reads TGTGCCAGCAGAGATATTTACACAGGGGTACCGCAGTACTTC.

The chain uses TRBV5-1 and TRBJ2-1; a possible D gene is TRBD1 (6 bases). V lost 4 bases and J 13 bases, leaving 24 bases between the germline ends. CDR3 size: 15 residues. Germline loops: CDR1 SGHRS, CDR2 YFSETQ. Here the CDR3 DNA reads TGCGCCAGCAGCGTACAGGGTAGAGGAGGAGAGACCCAGTTCTTC. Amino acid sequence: CASSVQGRGGETQFF.

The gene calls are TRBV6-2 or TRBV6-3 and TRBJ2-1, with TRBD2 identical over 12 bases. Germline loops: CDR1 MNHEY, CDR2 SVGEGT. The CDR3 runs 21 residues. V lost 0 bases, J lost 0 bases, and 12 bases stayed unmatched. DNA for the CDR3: TGTGCCAGCAGTTACTCCCTTTTCGGGACTAGCGGGCCGAGCTCCTACAATGAGCAGTTCTTC. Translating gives CASSYSLFGTSGPSSYNEQFF.

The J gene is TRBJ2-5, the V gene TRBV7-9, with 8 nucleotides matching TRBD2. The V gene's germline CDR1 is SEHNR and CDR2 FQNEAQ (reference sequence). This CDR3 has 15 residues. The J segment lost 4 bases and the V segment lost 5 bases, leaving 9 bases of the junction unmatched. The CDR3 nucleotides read TGTGCCAGCAGCACAATCGGGGGGGCCGTAGAGACCCAGTACTTC. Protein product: CASSTIGGAVETQYF.

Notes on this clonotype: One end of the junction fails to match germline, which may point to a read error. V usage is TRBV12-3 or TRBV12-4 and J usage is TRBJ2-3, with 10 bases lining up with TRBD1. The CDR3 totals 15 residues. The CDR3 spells CASRPPGTGASTRYF. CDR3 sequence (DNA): TGTGCCAGCAGACCCCCCGGGACAGGGGCAAGTACGCGGTATTTT.

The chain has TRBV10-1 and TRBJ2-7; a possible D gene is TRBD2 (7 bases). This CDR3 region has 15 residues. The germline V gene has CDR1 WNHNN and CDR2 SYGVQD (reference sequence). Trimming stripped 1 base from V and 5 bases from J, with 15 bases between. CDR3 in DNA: TGCGCCAGCAGTGAGTATCGGGGGGCTGTCGACGAGCAGTACTTC. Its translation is CASSEYRGAVDEQYF.

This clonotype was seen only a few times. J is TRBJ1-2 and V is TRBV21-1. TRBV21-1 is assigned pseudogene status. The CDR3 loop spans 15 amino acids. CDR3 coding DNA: TGTGCCAGCACCCCCGCCAGCTTGGATGCGTATGGCTACACCTTC. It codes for CASTPASLDAYGYTF.

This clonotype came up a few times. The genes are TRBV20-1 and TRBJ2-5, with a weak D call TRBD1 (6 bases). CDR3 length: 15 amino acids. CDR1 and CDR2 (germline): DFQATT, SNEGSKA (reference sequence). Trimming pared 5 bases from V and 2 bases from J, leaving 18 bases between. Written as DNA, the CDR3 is TGCAGTGCTCTTTTTGCCGGGACACCACAAGAGACCCAGTACTTC. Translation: CSALFAGTPQETQYF.

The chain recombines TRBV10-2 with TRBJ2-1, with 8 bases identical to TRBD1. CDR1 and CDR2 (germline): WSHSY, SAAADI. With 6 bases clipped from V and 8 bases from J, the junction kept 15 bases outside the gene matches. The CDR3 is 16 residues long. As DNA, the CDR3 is TGCGCCAGCAGCCTTTTGCGGGACAGGTCTACATATGAGCAGTTCTTC. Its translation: CASSLLRDRSTYEQFF.

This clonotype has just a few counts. The CDR3, as DNA: TGCACCGGGGATACGCAGTATTTT. Translated: CTGDTQYF. The chain employs TRBV29-1 and TRBJ2-3; D is uncertain. Germline V gives CDR1 SQVTM, CDR2 ANQGSEA. This CDR3 is 8 amino acids long.

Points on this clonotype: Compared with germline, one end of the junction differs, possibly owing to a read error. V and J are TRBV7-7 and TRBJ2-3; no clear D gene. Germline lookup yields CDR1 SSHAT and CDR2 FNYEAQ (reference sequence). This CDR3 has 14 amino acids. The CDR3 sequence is CASSPGVATDTQYF. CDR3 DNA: TGTGCTAGCAGCCCCGGAGTAGCCACAGATACGCAGTATTTT.

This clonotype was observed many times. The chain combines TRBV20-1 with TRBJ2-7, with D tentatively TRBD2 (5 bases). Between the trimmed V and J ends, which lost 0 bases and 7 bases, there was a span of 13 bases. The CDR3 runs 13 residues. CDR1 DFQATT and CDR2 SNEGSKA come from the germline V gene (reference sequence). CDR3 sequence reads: CSARDPTSGEQYF. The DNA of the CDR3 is TGCAGTGCTAGAGACCCCACTAGTGGTGAGCAGTACTTC.

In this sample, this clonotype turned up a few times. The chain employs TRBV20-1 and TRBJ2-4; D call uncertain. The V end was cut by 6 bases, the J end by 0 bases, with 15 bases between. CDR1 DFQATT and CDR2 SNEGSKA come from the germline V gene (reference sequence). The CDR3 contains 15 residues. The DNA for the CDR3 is TGCAGTGCACCGAGCGCAGACCTAGCCAAAAACATTCAGTACTTC. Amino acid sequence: CSAPSADLAKNIQYF.

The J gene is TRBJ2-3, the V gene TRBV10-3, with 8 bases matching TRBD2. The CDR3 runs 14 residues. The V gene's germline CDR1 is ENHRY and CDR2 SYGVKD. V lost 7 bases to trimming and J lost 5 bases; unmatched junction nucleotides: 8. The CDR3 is CAINREGRKDTQYF. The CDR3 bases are TGTGCCATCAATCGGGAGGGCCGGAAAGATACGCAGTATTTT.

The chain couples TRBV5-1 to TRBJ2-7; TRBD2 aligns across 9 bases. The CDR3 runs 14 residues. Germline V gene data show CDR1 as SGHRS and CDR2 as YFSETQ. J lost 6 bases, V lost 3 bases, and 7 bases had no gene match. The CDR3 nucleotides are TGCGCCAGCAGCTCTTCTGCGGGAGGGATCGAGCAGTACTTC. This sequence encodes CASSSSAGGIEQYF.